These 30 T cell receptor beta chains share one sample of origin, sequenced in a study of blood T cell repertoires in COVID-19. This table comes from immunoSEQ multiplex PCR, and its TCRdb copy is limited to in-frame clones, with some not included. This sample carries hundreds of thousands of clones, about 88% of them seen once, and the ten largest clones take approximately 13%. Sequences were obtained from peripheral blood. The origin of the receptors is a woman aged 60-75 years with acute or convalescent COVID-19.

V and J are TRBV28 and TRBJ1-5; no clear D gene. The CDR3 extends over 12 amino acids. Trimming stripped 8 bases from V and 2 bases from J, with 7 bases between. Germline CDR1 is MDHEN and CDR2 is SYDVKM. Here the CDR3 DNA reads TGTGCCAGCTTAGTGGGCAATCAGCCCCAGCATTTT. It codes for CASLVGNQPQHF. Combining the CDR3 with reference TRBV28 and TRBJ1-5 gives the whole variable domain DVKVTQSSRYLVKRTGEKVFLECVQDMDHENMFWYRQDPGLGLRLIYFSYDVKMKEKGDIPEGYSVSREKKERFSLILESASTNQTSMYLCASLVGNQPQHFGDGTRLSIL.

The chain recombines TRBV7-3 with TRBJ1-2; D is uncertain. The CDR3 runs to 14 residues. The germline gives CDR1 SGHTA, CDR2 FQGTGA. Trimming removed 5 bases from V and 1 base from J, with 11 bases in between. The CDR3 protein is CASSPSGDNYGYTF. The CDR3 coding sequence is TGTGCCAGCAGCCCTAGTGGTGATAACTATGGCTACACCTTC. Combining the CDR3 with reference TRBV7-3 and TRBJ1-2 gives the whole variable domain GAGVSQTPSNKVTEKGKYVELRCDPISGHTALYWYRQSLGQGPEFLIYFQGTGAADDSGLPNDRFFAVRPEGSVSTLKIQRTERGDSAVYLCASSPSGDNYGYTFGSGTRLTVV.

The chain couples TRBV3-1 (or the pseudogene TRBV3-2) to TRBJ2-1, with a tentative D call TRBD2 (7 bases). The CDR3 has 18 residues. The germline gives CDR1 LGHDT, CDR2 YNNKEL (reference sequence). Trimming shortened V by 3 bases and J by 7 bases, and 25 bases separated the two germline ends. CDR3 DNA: TGTGCCAGCAGCCAGTACTTTCGAGGGGGAGGGCCTAGGAATGAGCAGTTCTTC. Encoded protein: CASSQYFRGGGPRNEQFF.

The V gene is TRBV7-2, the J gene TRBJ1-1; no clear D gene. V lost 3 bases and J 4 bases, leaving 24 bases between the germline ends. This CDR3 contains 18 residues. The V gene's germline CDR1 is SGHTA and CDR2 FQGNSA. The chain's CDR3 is CASSFGSGLGGSITEAFF. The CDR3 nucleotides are TGTGCCAGCAGCTTTGGGTCGGGTCTGGGAGGGTCGATCACTGAAGCTTTCTTT.

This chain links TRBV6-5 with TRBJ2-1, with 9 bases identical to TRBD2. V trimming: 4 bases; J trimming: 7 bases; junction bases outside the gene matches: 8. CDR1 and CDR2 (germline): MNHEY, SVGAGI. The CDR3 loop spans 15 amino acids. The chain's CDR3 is CASSSQISGGNEQFF. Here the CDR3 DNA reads TGTGCCAGCAGTTCCCAAATTAGCGGGGGTAATGAGCAGTTCTTC.

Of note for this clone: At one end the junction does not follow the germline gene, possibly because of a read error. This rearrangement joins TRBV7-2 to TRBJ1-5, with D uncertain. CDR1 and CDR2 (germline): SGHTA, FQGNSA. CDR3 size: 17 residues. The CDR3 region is CASSLARGKNSNQPQHF. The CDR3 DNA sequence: TGTGCCAGCAGCCTAGCGCGCGGAAAAAATAGCAATCAGCCCCAGCATTTT.

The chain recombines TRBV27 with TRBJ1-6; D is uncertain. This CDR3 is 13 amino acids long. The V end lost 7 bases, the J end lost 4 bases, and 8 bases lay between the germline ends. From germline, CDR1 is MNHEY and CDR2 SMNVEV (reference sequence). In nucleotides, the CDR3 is TGTGCCAGCAAGCCGGGTTATAATTCACCCCTCCACTTT. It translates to CASKPGYNSPLHF.

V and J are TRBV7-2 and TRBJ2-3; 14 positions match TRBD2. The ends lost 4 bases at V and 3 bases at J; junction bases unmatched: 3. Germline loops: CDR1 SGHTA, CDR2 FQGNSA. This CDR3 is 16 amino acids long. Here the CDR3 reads CASSSGTSGSTDTQYF. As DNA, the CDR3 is TGTGCCAGCAGCTCTGGGACTAGCGGGAGTACAGATACGCAGTATTTT.

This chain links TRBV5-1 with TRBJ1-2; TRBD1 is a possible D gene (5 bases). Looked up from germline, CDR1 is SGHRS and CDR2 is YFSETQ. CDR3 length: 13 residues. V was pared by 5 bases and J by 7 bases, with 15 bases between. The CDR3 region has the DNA TGCGCCAGCAGACAAGACAGCGCTGGTGGCTACACCTTC. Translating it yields CASRQDSAGGYTF.

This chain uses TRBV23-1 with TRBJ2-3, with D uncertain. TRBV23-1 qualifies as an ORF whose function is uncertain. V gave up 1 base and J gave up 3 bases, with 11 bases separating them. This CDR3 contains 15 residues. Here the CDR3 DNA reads TGCGCCAGCAGTCAATGGTTTAACGAGACAGATACGCAGTATTTT. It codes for CASSQWFNETDTQYF.

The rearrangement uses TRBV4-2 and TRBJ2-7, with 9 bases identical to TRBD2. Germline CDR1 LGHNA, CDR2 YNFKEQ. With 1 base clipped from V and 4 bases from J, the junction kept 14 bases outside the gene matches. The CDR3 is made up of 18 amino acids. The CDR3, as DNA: TGTGCCAGCAGCCAAGCTCAACACCGCGGGGGGGCCATATACGAGCAGTACTTC. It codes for CASSQAQHRGGAIYEQYF.

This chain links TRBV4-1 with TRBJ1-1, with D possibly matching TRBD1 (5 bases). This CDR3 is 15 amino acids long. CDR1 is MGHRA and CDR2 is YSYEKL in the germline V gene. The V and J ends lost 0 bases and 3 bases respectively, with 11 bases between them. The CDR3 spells CASSQDRGDDTEAFF. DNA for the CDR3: TGCGCCAGCAGCCAAGACCGGGGGGATGACACTGAAGCTTTCTTT.

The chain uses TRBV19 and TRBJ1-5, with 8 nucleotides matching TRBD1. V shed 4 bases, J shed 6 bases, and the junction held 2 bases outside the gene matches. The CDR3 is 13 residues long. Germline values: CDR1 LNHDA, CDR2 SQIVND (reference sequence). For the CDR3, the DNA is TGTGCCAGTAGTACAGGGGGCGGTCAGCCCCAGCATTTT. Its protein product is CASSTGGGQPQHF.

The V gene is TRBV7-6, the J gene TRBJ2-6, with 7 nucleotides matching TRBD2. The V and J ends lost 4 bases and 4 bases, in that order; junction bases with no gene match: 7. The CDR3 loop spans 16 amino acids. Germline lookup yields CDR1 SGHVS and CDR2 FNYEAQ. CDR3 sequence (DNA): TGTGCCAGCAGCTCTTTGCGGGGGTCCGGGGCCAACGTCCTGACTTTC. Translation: CASSSLRGSGANVLTF.

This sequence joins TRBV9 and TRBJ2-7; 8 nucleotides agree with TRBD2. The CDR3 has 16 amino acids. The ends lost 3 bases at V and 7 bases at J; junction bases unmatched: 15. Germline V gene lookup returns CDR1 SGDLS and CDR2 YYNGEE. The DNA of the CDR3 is TGTGCCAGCAGCGGTCCTCGAGCGGGGGCCGTCGAAGAGCAGTACTTC. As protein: CASSGPRAGAVEEQYF.

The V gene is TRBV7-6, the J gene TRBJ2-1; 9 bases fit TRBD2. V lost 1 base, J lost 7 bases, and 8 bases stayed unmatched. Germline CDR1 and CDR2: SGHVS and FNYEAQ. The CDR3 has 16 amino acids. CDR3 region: CASSLGRGGGKNEQFF. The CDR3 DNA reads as TGTGCCAGCAGCTTAGGGCGGGGGGGCGGAAAAAATGAGCAGTTCTTC.

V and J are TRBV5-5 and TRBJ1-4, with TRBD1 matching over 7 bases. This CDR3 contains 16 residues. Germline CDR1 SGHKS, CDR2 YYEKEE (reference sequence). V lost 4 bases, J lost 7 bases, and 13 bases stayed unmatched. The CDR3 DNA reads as TGTGCCAGCAGCGCCGACAGACAGGGCGGTGGTGAAAAACTGTTTTTT. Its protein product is CASSADRQGGGEKLFF.

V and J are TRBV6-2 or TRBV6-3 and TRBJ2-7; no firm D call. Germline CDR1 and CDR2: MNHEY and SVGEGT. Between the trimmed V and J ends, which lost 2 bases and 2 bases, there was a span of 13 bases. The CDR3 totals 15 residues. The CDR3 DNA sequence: TGTGCCAGCAGTTACCTGTTACAGCCGACCTACGAGCAGTACTTC. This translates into CASSYLLQPTYEQYF.

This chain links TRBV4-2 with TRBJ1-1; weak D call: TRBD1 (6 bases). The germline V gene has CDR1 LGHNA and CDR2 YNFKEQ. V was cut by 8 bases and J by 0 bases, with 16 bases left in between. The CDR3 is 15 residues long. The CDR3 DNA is TGTGCCAGCTCCCAAGAGGGGACACTGAACACTGAAGCTTTCTTT. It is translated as CASSQEGTLNTEAFF.

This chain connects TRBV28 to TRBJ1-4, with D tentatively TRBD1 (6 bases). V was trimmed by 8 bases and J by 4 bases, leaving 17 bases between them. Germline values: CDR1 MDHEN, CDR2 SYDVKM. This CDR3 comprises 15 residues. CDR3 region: CASFQGGEHNEKLFF. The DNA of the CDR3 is TGTGCCAGCTTCCAAGGGGGAGAGCATAATGAAAAACTGTTTTTT.

The CDR3 reads CATRAGSDSPLHF. In nucleotides, the CDR3 is TGTGCCACACGGGCGGGGTCAGATTCACCCCTCCACTTT. The genes are TRBV6-4 and TRBJ1-6; D is unresolved. The V gene lost 10 bases and the J gene lost 8 bases, with 15 bases spanning the gap. Germline assignment: CDR1 MRHNA and CDR2 SNTAGT. This CDR3 spans 13 amino acids.

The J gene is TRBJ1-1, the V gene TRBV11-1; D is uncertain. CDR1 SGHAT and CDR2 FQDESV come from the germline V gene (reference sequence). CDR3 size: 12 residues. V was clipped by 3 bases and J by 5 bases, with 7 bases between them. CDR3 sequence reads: CASSFGRTEAFF. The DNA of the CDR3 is TGTGCCAGCAGCTTTGGGAGGACTGAAGCTTTCTTT.

The CDR3 spells CASHAASGVGEQFF. The CDR3 bases are TGTGCCAGTCACGCGGCTAGCGGGGTGGGTGAGCAGTTCTTC. The rearrangement joins TRBV19 to TRBJ2-1; TRBD2 agrees at 9 bases. The V segment lost 8 bases and the J segment 9 bases; nucleotides outside the gene matches: 11. CDR3 length: 14 residues. The germline V gene encodes CDR1 LNHDA and CDR2 SQIVND (reference sequence).

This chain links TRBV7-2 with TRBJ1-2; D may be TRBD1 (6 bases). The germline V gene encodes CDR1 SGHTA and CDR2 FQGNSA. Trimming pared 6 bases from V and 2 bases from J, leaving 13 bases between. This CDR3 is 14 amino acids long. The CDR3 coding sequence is TGTGCCAGCAGTTATAAAGACAGGAACTATGGCTACACCTTC. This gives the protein CASSYKDRNYGYTF.

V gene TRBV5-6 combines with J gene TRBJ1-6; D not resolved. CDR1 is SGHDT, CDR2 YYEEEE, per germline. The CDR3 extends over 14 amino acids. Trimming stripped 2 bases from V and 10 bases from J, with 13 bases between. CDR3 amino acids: CASSFGRWWSPLHF. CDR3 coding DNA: TGTGCCAGCAGCTTCGGGAGGTGGTGGTCACCCCTCCACTTT.

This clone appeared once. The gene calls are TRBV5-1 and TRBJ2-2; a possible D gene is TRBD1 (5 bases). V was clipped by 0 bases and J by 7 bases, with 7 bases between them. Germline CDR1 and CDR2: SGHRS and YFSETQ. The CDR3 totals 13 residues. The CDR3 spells CASSLEGVGELFF. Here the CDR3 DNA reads TGCGCCAGCAGCTTGGAAGGGGTCGGGGAGCTGTTTTTT.

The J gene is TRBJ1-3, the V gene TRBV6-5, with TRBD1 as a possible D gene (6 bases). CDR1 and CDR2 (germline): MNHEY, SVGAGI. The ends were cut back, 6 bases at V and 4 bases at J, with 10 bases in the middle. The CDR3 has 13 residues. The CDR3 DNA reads TGTGCCAGCAGACTCCAGGGGGGAAACACCATATATTTT. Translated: CASRLQGGNTIYF.

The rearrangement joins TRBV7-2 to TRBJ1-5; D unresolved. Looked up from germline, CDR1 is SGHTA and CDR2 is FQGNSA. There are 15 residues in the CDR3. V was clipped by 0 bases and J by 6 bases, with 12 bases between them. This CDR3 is CASSLALSGIQPQHF. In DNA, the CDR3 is TGTGCCAGCAGCTTAGCGCTTTCGGGGATTCAGCCCCAGCATTTT.

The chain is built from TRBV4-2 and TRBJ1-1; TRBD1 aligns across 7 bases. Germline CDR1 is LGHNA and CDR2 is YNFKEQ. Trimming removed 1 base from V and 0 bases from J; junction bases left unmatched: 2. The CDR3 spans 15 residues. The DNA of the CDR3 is TGTGCCAGCAGCCAAGTAGGGGGCCTGAACACTGAAGCTTTCTTT. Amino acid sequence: CASSQVGGLNTEAFF.

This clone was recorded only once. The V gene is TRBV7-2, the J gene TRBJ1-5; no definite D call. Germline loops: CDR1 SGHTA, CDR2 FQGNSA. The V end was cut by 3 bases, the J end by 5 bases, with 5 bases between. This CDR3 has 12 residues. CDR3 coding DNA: TGTGCCAGCAGCTTGAGGGATCAGCCCCAGCATTTT. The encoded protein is CASSLRDQPQHF.